This T cell receptor (beta chain) was identified during a study of regulatory T cells in long-lasting Graves disease. Germline V gives CDR1 MNHNS, CDR2 SASEGT. Trimming pared 6 bases from V and 7 bases from J, leaving 9 bases between. The CDR3 spans 11 residues. Both iRepertoire HTBI primers and Arm-PCR of CDR3 regions were used to build the TCR beta libraries. From the multiplex PCR reads, TCRdb called clonotypes with MiXCR, one entry per CDR3 protein. The table records 440,000 or so distinct CDR3 sequences, about 15% of them present only once. Time point indicated: newly diagnosed GD, antithyroid drugs for less than 3 months. Researchers made the TCR library from RNA that was extracted from PBMCs. Around 9.9 milliliters of peripheral blood went into EDTA tubes. This clonotype appeared many times. These data were also filed under a second study, of T cells in Graves' hyperthyroidism and ophthalmopathy. That paper notes: HTBI primers were the set used in a first-round RT-PCR of the TCR CDR3.

The receptor was isolated from a young woman with Graves disease. The sequencing here drew on peripheral blood mononuclear cells (PBMCs), taken at new diagnosis, from a patient treated with antithyroid drugs. The genes are TRBV6-1 and TRBJ1-1, with unresolved D. The CDR3 coding sequence is TGTGCCAGCAGGGGAACCTATGAAGCTTTCTTT. Translating it yields CASRGTYEAFF.